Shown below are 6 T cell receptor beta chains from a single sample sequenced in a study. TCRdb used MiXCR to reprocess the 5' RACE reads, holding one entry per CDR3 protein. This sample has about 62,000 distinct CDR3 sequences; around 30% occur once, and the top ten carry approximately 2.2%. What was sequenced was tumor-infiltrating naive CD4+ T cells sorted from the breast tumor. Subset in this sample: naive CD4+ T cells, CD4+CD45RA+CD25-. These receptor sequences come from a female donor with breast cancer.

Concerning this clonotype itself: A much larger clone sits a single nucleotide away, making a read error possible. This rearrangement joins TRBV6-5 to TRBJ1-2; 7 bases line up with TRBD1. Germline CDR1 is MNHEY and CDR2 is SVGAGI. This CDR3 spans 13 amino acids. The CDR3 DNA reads TGTGCCAACAGTAGCAGGGGGGGGTCTGGCTACACCTTC. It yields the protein CANSSRGGSGYTF.

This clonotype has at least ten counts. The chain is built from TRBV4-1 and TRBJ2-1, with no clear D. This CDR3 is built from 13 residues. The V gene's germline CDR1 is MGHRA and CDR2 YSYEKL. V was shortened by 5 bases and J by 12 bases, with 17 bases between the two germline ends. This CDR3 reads CASSDQLGFGQFF. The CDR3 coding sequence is TGCGCCAGCAGCGACCAACTCGGATTCGGGCAGTTCTTC.

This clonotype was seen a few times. The CDR3 loop is CASSLGLGRPYEQYF. The CDR3 DNA follows: TGTGCCAGCAGCTTAGGCCTCGGGAGGCCCTACGAGCAGTACTTC. The rearrangement uses TRBV7-2 and TRBJ2-7; 7 positions agree with TRBD2. Germline assignment: CDR1 SGHTA and CDR2 FQGNSA. This CDR3 is 15 amino acids long. J was trimmed by 2 bases and V by 1 base; bases with no gene match: 5.

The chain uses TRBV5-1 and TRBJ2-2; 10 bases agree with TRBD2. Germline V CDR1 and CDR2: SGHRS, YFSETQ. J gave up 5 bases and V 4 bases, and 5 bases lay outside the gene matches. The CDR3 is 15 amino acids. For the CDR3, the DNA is TGCGCCAGCAGCGCAACGGGACTAGCGACCGGGGAGCTGTTTTTT. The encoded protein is CASSATGLATGELFF.

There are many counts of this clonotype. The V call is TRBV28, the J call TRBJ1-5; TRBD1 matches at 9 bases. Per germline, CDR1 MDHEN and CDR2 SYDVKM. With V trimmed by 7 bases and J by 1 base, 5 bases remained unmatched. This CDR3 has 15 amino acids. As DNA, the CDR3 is TGTGCCAGCACTACAGGGGGCTTGAGCAATCAGCCCCAGCATTTT. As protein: CASTTGGLSNQPQHF.

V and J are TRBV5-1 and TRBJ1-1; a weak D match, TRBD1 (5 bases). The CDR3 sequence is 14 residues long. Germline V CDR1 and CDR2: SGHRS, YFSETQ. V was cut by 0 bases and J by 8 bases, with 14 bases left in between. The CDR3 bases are TGCGCCAGCAGCTTGGGGCTGGGGACCAAGGAAGCTTTCTTT. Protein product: CASSLGLGTKEAFF. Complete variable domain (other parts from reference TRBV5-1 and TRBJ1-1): KAGVTQTPRYLIKTRGQQVTLSCSPISGHRSVSWYQQTPGQGLQFLFEYFSETQRNKGNFPGRFSGRQFSNSRSEMNVSTLELGDSALYLCASSLGLGTKEAFFGQGTRLTVV.